The 27 T cell receptor beta chains below were found in one sample sequenced in a study of CD8+CD57+ T cells in acquired aplastic anemia listed by TCRdb under 2018. The sequencer was an Illumina HiSeq 2000. Genomic DNA was used as template for profiling of TCR beta VDJ combinations and CDR3 sequences. TCRdb redid the processing of the public reads, applying fastp at Q25 and MiXCR, and retained in-frame beta chains. Rows matching on CDR3 protein sequence are summarized as one entry with the most common DNA and genes. Here the sample has under 350,000 distinct CDR3 sequences; roughly 59% occur a single time. Clones ranked in the top ten supply 1.3% of the sample. Patients chosen for sequencing had shown expansion of CD8+CD57+ cells by flow cytometry. The source material was sorted CD4+, CD8+, or CD8+CD57+ T cells (not recorded which) from PBMCs. The origin of the receptors is a human donor with aplastic anemia.

This clonotype was recorded at least ten times. The CDR3 region has the DNA TGCAGTGCTAACGAACAGGGGGCACGATATAGCAATCAGCCCCAGCATTTT. This encodes CSANEQGARYSNQPQHF. This rearrangement joins TRBV20-1 to TRBJ1-5; 9 bases agree with TRBD1. V lost 4 bases, J lost 0 bases, and 10 bases stayed unmatched. Per the germline V gene, CDR1 is DFQATT and CDR2 is SNEGSKA (reference sequence). The CDR3 spans 17 residues.

This clonotype has at least ten counts. The chain has TRBV19 and TRBJ1-5; maybe TRBD1 (6 bases). The length of the CDR3 is 15 residues. Per germline, CDR1 LNHDA and CDR2 SQIVND (reference sequence). The germline V and J ends were trimmed by 6 bases and 5 bases, with 17 bases remaining between them. The CDR3 region has the DNA TGTGCCAGTAGGCCCTCCGGGGCAGGGGATCAGCCCCAGCATTTT. It translates to CASRPSGAGDQPQHF.

In regard to this clonotype: Because the CDR3 is missing its conserved closing phenylalanine or tryptophan, this is likely a read error. It is unclear where the CDR3 begins or ends on the DNA, so no DNA is shown, and the CDR3 is as TCRdb lists it. The chain links TRBV10-1 to TRBJ2-2. The germline V gene encodes CDR1 WNHNN and CDR2 SYGVQD (reference sequence). The CDR3 length is 16 residues, termini included. The chain's CDR3 is CASSESGPRTPGSCLV.

The chain links TRBV12-3 or TRBV12-4 to TRBJ1-6; D may be TRBD1 (5 bases). There are 15 residues in the CDR3. Deletions cut 4 bases from V and 10 bases from J, with 17 bases between. The chain's CDR3 is CASSSIGHLGSPLHF. The CDR3 bases are TGTGCCAGCAGTTCGATAGGACACCTCGGGTCACCCCTCCACTTT.

At least ten counts were recorded for this clonotype. This chain connects TRBV24-1 to TRBJ1-3, with 9 bases matching TRBD1. The CDR3 runs to 15 residues. Germline values: CDR1 KGHDR, CDR2 SFDVKD. The ends lost 4 bases at V and 5 bases at J; junction bases unmatched: 5. The CDR3 protein is CATSDGTGSRNTIYF. CDR3 coding DNA: TGTGCCACCAGTGACGGGACAGGGTCTCGAAACACCATATATTTT.

The rearrangement uses TRBV4-1 and TRBJ2-7; D unclear. The length of the CDR3 is 15 residues. The V end lost 4 bases, the J end lost 0 bases, and 13 bases lay between the germline ends. Germline values: CDR1 MGHRA, CDR2 YSYEKL. The CDR3 loop reads CASSLSRAASYEQYF. The CDR3 DNA reads as TGCGCCAGCAGCCTATCTAGGGCTGCCTCCTACGAGCAGTACTTC.

This clonotype came up many times. The chain couples TRBV9 to TRBJ2-1; 9 nucleotides align to TRBD1. The V and J ends lost 2 bases and 9 bases, in that order; junction bases with no gene match: 12. Per the germline V gene, CDR1 is SGDLS and CDR2 is YYNGEE. The length of the CDR3 is 16 residues. The CDR3 spells CASSVGPGQGSGEQFF. CDR3 DNA sequence: TGTGCCAGCAGCGTTGGTCCGGGACAGGGCAGTGGTGAGCAGTTCTTC.

V usage is TRBV19 and J usage is TRBJ2-5; no reliable D call. In germline, CDR1 is LNHDA, CDR2 SQIVND (reference sequence). This CDR3 is 12 amino acids long. Trimming took 9 bases from V and 5 from J, leaving 13 bases between them. The CDR3, as DNA: TGTGCCAGCCGACAAGCCGGGGAGACCCAGTACTTC. Translating it yields CASRQAGETQYF. The whole variable domain, filled in from reference TRBV19 and TRBJ2-5, reads DGGITQSPKYLFRKEGQNVTLSCEQNLNHDAMYWYRQDPGQGLRLIYYSQIVNDFQKGDIAEGYSVSREKKESFPLTVTSAQKNPTAFYLCASRQAGETQYFGPGTRLLVL.

This clonotype was detected many times. One end of the junction fails to match germline, which may point to a read error. The chain couples TRBV5-1 to TRBJ2-7; the D gene is possibly TRBD1 (6 bases). This CDR3 is built from 12 residues. The germline V gene has CDR1 SGHRS and CDR2 YFSETQ. The CDR3 is CASSLVGGEQYF. The DNA of the CDR3 is TGTGCCAGCAGCTTAGTAGGGGGCGAGCAGTACTTC.

The chain links TRBV7-6 to TRBJ2-5, with 10 bases identical to TRBD2. CDR1 and CDR2 from the germline V gene are SGHVS and FNYEAQ. V was clipped by 8 bases and J by 4 bases; unmatched bases: 7. This CDR3 spans 14 amino acids. CDR3 amino acids: CASGNSGRIETQYF. In DNA, the CDR3 is TGTGCCAGCGGGAATAGCGGGAGGATAGAGACCCAGTACTTC.

This clonotype has only a few counts. The chain joins TRBV7-9 to TRBJ2-7; D remains ambiguous. The CDR3 spans 14 residues. Trimming took 1 base from V and 2 from J, leaving 9 bases between them. Germline lookup yields CDR1 SEHNR and CDR2 FQNEAQ (reference sequence). CDR3 region: CASSLGPGTYEQYF. CDR3 nucleotide sequence: TGTGCCAGCAGCTTAGGTCCAGGCACCTACGAGCAGTACTTC. Using reference TRBV7-9 and TRBJ2-7 for the parts outside the CDR3, the full variable domain is DTGVSQNPRHKITKRGQNVTFRCDPISEHNRLYWYRQTLGQGPEFLTYFQNEAQLEKSRLLSDRFSAERPKGSFSTLEIQRTEQGDSAMYLCASSLGPGTYEQYFGPGTRLTVT.

This clonotype was seen repeatedly, ten times or more. The chain joins TRBV20-1 to TRBJ2-3; 7 bases line up with TRBD2. Losses at the gene ends were 2 bases for V and 2 bases for J; bases not matched to a gene: 10. The CDR3 sequence is 16 residues long. Germline V lookup: CDR1 DFQATT, CDR2 SNEGSKA (reference sequence). Here the CDR3 reads CSARPLSSGLTDTQYF. In nucleotides, the CDR3 is TGCAGTGCTAGACCCCTTTCTAGCGGCCTCACAGATACGCAGTATTTT.

The rearrangement uses TRBV20-1 and TRBJ1-4; D uncertain. This CDR3 contains 11 residues. In germline, CDR1 is DFQATT, CDR2 SNEGSKA (reference sequence). The V end lost 7 bases, the J end lost 7 bases, and 10 bases lay between the germline ends. CDR3 DNA: TGCAGTGTGGGGAAGGGTGAAAAACTGTTTTTT. It is translated as CSVGKGEKLFF.

The genes are TRBV2 and TRBJ1-6; possibly TRBD1 for D (5 bases). The V gene lost 4 bases and the J gene lost 6 bases, with 10 bases spanning the gap. Germline loops: CDR1 SNHLY, CDR2 FYNNEI. CDR3 length: 14 residues. CDR3 amino acids: CASSGRGGNSPLHF. Here the CDR3 DNA reads TGTGCCAGCAGTGGCCGGGGGGGTAATTCACCCCTCCACTTT. Drawing the rest from reference TRBV2 and TRBJ1-6, the complete variable domain is EPEVTQTPSHQVTQMGQEVILRCVPISNHLYFYWYRQILGQKVEFLVSFYNNEISEKSEIFDDQFSVERPDGSNFTLKIRSTKLEDSAMYFCASSGRGGNSPLHFGNGTRLTVT.

The rearrangement links TRBV4-1 to TRBJ2-4; 14 bases are a match to TRBD2. Losses at the gene ends were 0 bases for V and 4 bases for J; bases not matched to a gene: 2. CDR1 is MGHRA, CDR2 YSYEKL, per germline. The CDR3 length is 17 residues. For the CDR3, the DNA is TGCGCCAGCAGCCAAGAAGGACTAGCGGGGGGAAAAAACATTCAGTACTTC. Its protein product is CASSQEGLAGGKNIQYF.

Only a few counts were recorded for this clonotype. The chain has TRBV20-1 and TRBJ1-3; D is unclear. CDR1 and CDR2 (germline): DFQATT, SNEGSKA (reference sequence). V gave up 6 bases and J gave up 4 bases, with 7 bases separating them. The CDR3 runs 11 residues. The CDR3 DNA is TGCAGTGCCGATAAGGGAAACACCATATATTTT. This translates into CSADKGNTIYF.

V gene TRBV10-3 combines with J gene TRBJ1-2; 9 bases match TRBD1. This CDR3 region has 17 residues. The germline gives CDR1 ENHRY, CDR2 SYGVKD. V trimming: 2 bases; J trimming: 2 bases; junction bases outside the gene matches: 9. CDR3 in amino acids: CAISETPGQGRNYGYTF. The DNA of the CDR3 is TGTGCCATCAGTGAGACGCCGGGACAGGGACGAAACTATGGCTACACCTTC.

Regarding this clonotype: A junction end diverges from the germline sequence, so it may reflect a read error. The rearrangement uses TRBV20-1 and TRBJ2-3, with TRBD2 matching 8 bases. The germline CDR1 and CDR2 sequences are DFQATT and SNEGSKA (reference sequence). The CDR3 spans 14 residues. Written as DNA, the CDR3 is TGCAGTGCAGAGTCTAGCGGAGCGGGAGATACGCACTATTTT. Protein: CSAESSGAGDTHYF.

The chain joins TRBV15 to TRBJ1-6; no clear D gene. V gave up 5 bases and J gave up 7 bases, with 6 bases separating them. CDR3 length: 12 amino acids. CDR1 LNHNV and CDR2 YYDKDF come from the germline V gene (reference sequence). The CDR3 DNA sequence: TGTGCCACCAGCGGAGCGAATTCACCCCTCCACTTT. The encoded protein is CATSGANSPLHF.

The chain carries TRBV7-8 and TRBJ1-5; 8 bases align to TRBD1. CDR1 is SGHVS and CDR2 is FQNEAQ in the germline V gene. The CDR3 runs 15 residues. Unmatched junction bases numbered 11, after V lost 3 bases and J lost 10 bases. The DNA for the CDR3 is TGTGCCAGCAGCTTTTCCCCGTCAGGGGGCTCACCCCAGCATTTT. The encoded protein is CASSFSPSGGSPQHF.

V usage is TRBV19 and J usage is TRBJ1-1; D might be TRBD1 (5 bases). V lost 6 bases and J lost 0, with 11 bases in between. The germline CDR1 and CDR2 sequences are LNHDA and SQIVND (reference sequence). The CDR3 is 14 amino acids. CDR3 in amino acids: CASRRGSLNTEAFF. The DNA of the CDR3 is TGTGCCAGTAGAAGGGGCAGTTTGAACACTGAAGCTTTCTTT.

This clonotype was found a few times. The conserved phenylalanine or tryptophan is not found at the CDR3 terminus, so this likely reflects a read error. The DNA is left out, because the CDR3 cannot be placed on it with certainty; the CDR3 is given as TCRdb lists it. The chain uses TRBV5-6 and TRBJ2-3; the D segment call TRBD1 is taken from the table without a DNA check. In germline, CDR1 is SGHDT, CDR2 YYEEEE. The CDR3 has 11 residues if both end residues are counted. CDR3 region: CASTPDPGTVN.

This chain joins TRBV7-9 and TRBJ2-7; possible D gene TRBD2, 5 bases. The CDR3 spans 12 residues. Trimming shortened V by 6 bases and J by 3 bases, and 9 bases separated the two germline ends. Germline lookup yields CDR1 SEHNR and CDR2 FQNEAQ (reference sequence). CDR3 nucleotides: TGTGCCAGCAGTAACGGGGACTACGAGCAGTACTTC. Its translation is CASSNGDYEQYF. Full variable domain (missing parts from reference TRBV7-9 and TRBJ2-7): DTGVSQNPRHKITKRGQNVTFRCDPISEHNRLYWYRQTLGQGPEFLTYFQNEAQLEKSRLLSDRFSAERPKGSFSTLEIQRTEQGDSAMYLCASSNGDYEQYFGPGTRLTVT.

This clonotype was seen many times. This rearrangement joins TRBV6-1 to TRBJ2-1; D is tentatively TRBD1 or TRBD2 (5 bases each). The CDR3 is 14 residues long. V shed 6 bases and J shed 3 bases, with 12 bases lying between them. The germline V gene encodes CDR1 MNHNS and CDR2 SASEGT. DNA for the CDR3: TGTGCCAGCAGAGCCGGGACCAACTACAATGAGCAGTTCTTC. It specifies CASRAGTNYNEQFF.

This chain uses TRBV25-1 with TRBJ2-1; tentative D call: TRBD2 (5 bases). Trimming shortened V by 3 bases and J by 7 bases, and 10 bases separated the two germline ends. Per germline, CDR1 MGHDK and CDR2 SYGVNS. The CDR3 length is 13 residues. CDR3 protein: CASSDPTINEQFF. In DNA, the CDR3 is TGTGCCAGCAGTGACCCGACTATAAATGAGCAGTTCTTC.

This clonotype was detected a few times. V is TRBV28 and J is TRBJ2-3; 10 nucleotides agree with TRBD2. V lost 5 bases and J lost 2; bases outside the gene matches: 10. The CDR3 consists of 17 residues. Looked up from germline, CDR1 is MDHEN and CDR2 is SYDVKM. CDR3 amino acids: CASSPLKRGGTTDTQYF. The CDR3, as DNA: TGTGCCAGCAGTCCACTAAAGCGGGGGGGGACCACAGATACGCAGTATTTT. The full variable domain, in which reference TRBV28 and TRBJ2-3 provide the parts outside the CDR3, is DVKVTQSSRYLVKRTGEKVFLECVQDMDHENMFWYRQDPGLGLRLIYFSYDVKMKEKGDIPEGYSVSREKKERFSLILESASTNQTSMYLCASSPLKRGGTTDTQYFGPGTRLTVL.

Here the CDR3 reads CASSLGRTGRDTEAFF. The CDR3 DNA reads TGTGCCAGCAGCTTAGGTAGGACAGGGCGGGATACTGAAGCTTTCTTT. This sequence joins TRBV7-9 and TRBJ1-1; 8 nucleotides align to TRBD1. The CDR3 runs 16 residues. Trimming removed 1 base from V and 5 bases from J; junction bases left unmatched: 9. Per germline, CDR1 SEHNR and CDR2 FQNEAQ (reference sequence).